This T cell receptor beta chain was found in a study of neurological immune-mediated disorders. MiXCR, applied by TCRdb to the 5' RACE reads, yields one record per CDR3 protein. Found here are under 85,000 distinct CDR3 sequences, over 9% of them singletons; the top ten hold about 1.8%. There are 15 residues in the CDR3. V shed 6 bases and J 3 bases; nucleotides not matched to a gene: 9. In germline, CDR1 is DFQATT, CDR2 SNEGSKA (reference sequence). This clonotype appeared many times. The origin of this receptor is a man aged 35-49 years in good health. The source material was PBMCs. The rearrangement uses TRBV20-1 and TRBJ2-1; 9 bases align to TRBD2. CDR3 in amino acids: CSAQEGSGGYNEQFF. The CDR3 DNA reads as TGCAGTGCCCAGGAGGGTAGCGGGGGCTACAATGAGCAGTTCTTC.